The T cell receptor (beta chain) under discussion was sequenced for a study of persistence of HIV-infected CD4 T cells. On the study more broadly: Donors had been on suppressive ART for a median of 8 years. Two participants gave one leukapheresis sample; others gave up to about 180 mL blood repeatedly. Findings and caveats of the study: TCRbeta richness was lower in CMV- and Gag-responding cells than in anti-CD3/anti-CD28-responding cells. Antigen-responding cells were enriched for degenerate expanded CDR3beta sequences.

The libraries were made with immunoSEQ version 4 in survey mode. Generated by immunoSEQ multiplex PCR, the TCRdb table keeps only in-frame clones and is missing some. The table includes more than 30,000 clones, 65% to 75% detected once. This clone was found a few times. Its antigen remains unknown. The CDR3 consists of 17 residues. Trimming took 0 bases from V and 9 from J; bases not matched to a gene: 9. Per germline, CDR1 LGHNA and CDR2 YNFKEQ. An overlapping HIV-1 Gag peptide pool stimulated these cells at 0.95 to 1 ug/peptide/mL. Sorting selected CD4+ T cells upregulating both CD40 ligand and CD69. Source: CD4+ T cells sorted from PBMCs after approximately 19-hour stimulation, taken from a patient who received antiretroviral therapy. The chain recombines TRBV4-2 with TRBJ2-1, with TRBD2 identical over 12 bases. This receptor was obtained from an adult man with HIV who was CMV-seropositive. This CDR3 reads CASSQDRLAGGPGEQFF. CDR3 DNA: TGTGCCAGCAGCCAAGATCGCCTAGCGGGGGGGCCAGGTGAGCAGTTCTTC.